This record looks at one TCR beta chain sequence and its context. Its specificity is unknown. This entry comes from a study of graft-versus-host responses after intestinal transplantation. Study as a whole: All recipients were transplanted with multivisceral, liver-intestinal, or isolated intestinal grafts.

The study's findings and limits: Early HvG declines after transplant were associated with peak circulating GvH clone levels. GvH clones detected in recipient marrow included some appearing first in ileum or blood.

Generated by immunoSEQ multiplex PCR, the TCRdb table keeps only in-frame clones and is missing some. The sample shows 95,000 or so clones, about nine tenths of them seen only once. Germline lookup yields CDR1 SGHTS and CDR2 YDEGEE. The V gene lost 6 bases and the J gene lost 4 bases, with 8 bases spanning the gap. This CDR3 contains 12 residues. Here the sequenced sample was PBMCs, taken roughly 410 days after intestinal transplant. J is TRBJ1-3 and V is TRBV5-8; the D is unclear. The clonotype was recovered from a human patient who received an intestinal transplant, so some T cells may come from the graft donor. CDR3: CASKVGGNTIYF. The CDR3 bases are TGTGCCAGCAAAGTTGGGGGAAACACCATATATTTT.